The source of this T cell receptor beta chain is a study of identical twins. Study results and caveats: Excess sharing between twins was weaker in beta out-of-frame sequences. Models underestimated out-of-frame TCR alpha sharing in monozygotic twins.

Every sampled donor was Caucasian and healthy. Template switching created a universal primer site, and the cDNA included unique molecular identifiers. TCRdb processed the 5' RACE reads anew with MiXCR; each CDR3 protein has one entry. Here the sample spans about 810,000 distinct CDR3 sequences, roughly 12% being singletons. There are a few counts of this clonotype. What it recognizes is unknown. These data were also reused for a study on yellow fever vaccine responses in identical twins.

The sequence was obtained from a woman between 18 and 29 years old in good health. Sequenced sample: PBMCs.

CDR3 sequence (DNA): TGTGCCAGCAGCCAAGCCGAGACTAGCGGCGAGCAGTACTTC. Translation: CASSQAETSGEQYF. The chain links TRBV4-2 to TRBJ2-7; 9 bases are a match to TRBD2. This CDR3 comprises 14 residues. After removal of 1 base from V and 6 bases from J, the junction contained 4 bases not matched to a gene. Germline V CDR1 and CDR2: LGHNA, YNFKEQ.